The source of this TCR beta chain is a study of identical twins. All of the donors were Caucasians in good health. This clonotype was recorded many times. The antigen is undetermined. Study observations and caveats: For out-of-frame alpha sequences shared by twins, low generation probability was in excess. Because invariant MAIT and iNKT cells could be present, zero-insertion analyses could be partly confounded.

TCRdb recomputed calls from the 5' RACE reads with MiXCR, one row per CDR3 protein. The table shows about 810,000 distinct CDR3 sequences, with about 12% occurring only once. Trimming stripped 5 bases from V and 4 bases from J, with 5 bases between. The CDR3 has 12 residues. The germline V gene encodes CDR1 KGHDR and CDR2 SFDVKD. The same data also went into a second study, on yellow fever vaccine responses in identical twins.

The sequence came from a woman aged 18-29 years in good health. Sequenced material: PBMCs. The chain has TRBV24-1 and TRBJ2-1; unclear D gene. Here the CDR3 DNA reads TGTGCCACCAGTGGAAGTTACAATGAGCAGTTCTTC. Its translation is CATSGSYNEQFF.